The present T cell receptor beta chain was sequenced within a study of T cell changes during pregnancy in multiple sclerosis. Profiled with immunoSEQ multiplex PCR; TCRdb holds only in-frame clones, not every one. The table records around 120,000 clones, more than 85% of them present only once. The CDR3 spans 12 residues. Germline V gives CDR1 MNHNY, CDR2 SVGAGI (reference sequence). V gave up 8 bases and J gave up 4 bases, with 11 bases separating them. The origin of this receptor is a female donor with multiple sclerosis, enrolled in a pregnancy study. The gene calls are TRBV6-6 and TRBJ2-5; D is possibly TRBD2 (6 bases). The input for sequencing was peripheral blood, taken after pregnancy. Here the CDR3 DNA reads TGTGCCAGCGGGGGGAGGTTAGAGACCCAGTACTTC. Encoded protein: CASGGRLETQYF.